This record concerns one TCR beta chain sequence. The antigen is not known. These data belong to a study of cytomegalovirus exposure and HLA in healthy donors. Study summary: Among the 398 genotyped donors, around 85% were placed in the Caucasian-associated ancestry cluster.

Overall study findings and caveats: It was reported in a later analysis that an Asian-associated ancestry cluster showed fewer N-insertions than the 666-donor mean. The authors later found HLA-associated TCR beta chains more clonally expanded than equally common others. With further analysis later on, most CMV-associated TCR beta chains appeared HLA-restricted.

Per germline, CDR1 GTSNPN and CDR2 SVGIG (reference sequence). This CDR3 has 12 amino acids. V shed 3 bases, J shed 8 bases, and the junction held 2 bases outside the gene matches. The PCR contained 60 Vbeta and 13 Jbeta primers. The method was immunoSEQ multiplex PCR; TCRdb's version includes in-frame clones alone and lacks a portion of them. The data hold approximately 140,000 clones, with around 60% observed a single time. The clonotype comes from a woman aged 55-70 years in good health and CMV-seropositive. The V and J genes are TRBV30 and TRBJ2-1, with 9 bases fitting TRBD1. Specimen: PBMCs. CDR3 sequence (DNA): TGTGCCTGGAGCGACAGGGGGGATGAGCAGTTCTTC. Translation: CAWSDRGDEQFF. The entire variable domain, with the rest obtained from reference TRBV30 and TRBJ2-1, is as follows: SQTIHQWPATLVQPVGSPLSLECTVEGTSNPNLYWYRQAAGRGLQLLFYSVGIGQISSEVPQNLSASRPQDRQFILSSKKLLLSDSGFYLCAWSDRGDEQFFGPGTRLTVL.